These 5 T cell receptor beta chains came from one sample sequenced in a study of cytomegalovirus exposure and HLA in healthy donors. The study ran its PCR with 60 Vbeta and 13 Jbeta primers. The data were produced by immunoSEQ multiplex PCR, yet TCRdb's version contains in-frame clones alone and is incomplete. This table has more than 90,000 clones, 65% to 85% appearing once. Sequencing was performed on PBMCs. The receptors originated from a man aged 50-59 years in good health and CMV-seronegative.

The genes are TRBV28 and TRBJ2-4, with unresolved D. Germline assignment: CDR1 MDHEN and CDR2 SYDVKM. The germline V and J ends were trimmed by 3 bases and 6 bases, with 6 bases remaining between them. The CDR3 totals 12 residues. CDR3 nucleotide sequence: TGTGCCAGCAGTTTGCCGCGAAACATTCAGTACTTC. Translated: CASSLPRNIQYF.

The gene calls are TRBV28 and TRBJ1-1; tentatively, D is TRBD1 (6 bases). Trimming took 3 bases from V and 2 from J, leaving 13 bases between them. CDR1 and CDR2 from the germline V gene are MDHEN and SYDVKM. The CDR3 length is 15 residues. CDR3 DNA sequence: TGTGCCAGCAGTTTGCCCGGGACACAAAACACTGAAGCTTTCTTT. Translation gives CASSLPGTQNTEAFF.

J is TRBJ1-3 and V is TRBV5-1; 8 bases agree with TRBD1. Per germline, CDR1 SGHRS and CDR2 YFSETQ. CDR3 size: 18 residues. With V trimmed by 0 bases and J by 1 base, 9 bases remained unmatched. CDR3 nucleotides: TGCGCCAGCAGCTTGGGGACAGGGTGGAGCGGGTCTGGAAACACCATATATTTT. Translating gives CASSLGTGWSGSGNTIYF.

The chain couples TRBV11-2 to TRBJ2-2, with a possible D match to TRBD1 (6 bases). Trimming shortened V by 5 bases and J by 5 bases, and 15 bases separated the two germline ends. The CDR3 runs to 15 residues. CDR1 and CDR2 from the germline V gene are SGHAT and FQNNGV. Here the CDR3 reads CASSKSTQGTGELFF. The CDR3 DNA reads as TGTGCCAGCAGCAAGAGTACACAGGGAACCGGGGAGCTGTTTTTT. The complete variable domain, with remaining parts taken from reference TRBV11-2 and TRBJ2-2, reads EAGVAQSPRYKIIEKRQSVAFWCNPISGHATLYWYQQILGQGPKLLIQFQNNGVVDDSQLPKDRFSAERLKGVDSTLKIQPAKLEDSAVYLCASSKSTQGTGELFFGEGSRLTVL.

The V call is TRBV19, the J call TRBJ2-3, with D perhaps matching TRBD2 (5 bases). CDR3 length: 15 residues. V lost 7 bases, J lost 5 bases, and 19 bases lay in between. Per the germline V gene, CDR1 is LNHDA and CDR2 is SQIVND (reference sequence). CDR3 residues: CASTPRRVSGDTQYF. CDR3 DNA sequence: TGTGCCAGTACTCCTCGGCGGGTTAGTGGAGATACGCAGTATTTT.